This T cell receptor beta chain was recovered during a study of T cells in Graves' hyperthyroidism and ophthalmopathy. The study, taken as a whole, reports: Most thyroid clonotypes expanded above 0.001 appeared in blood too.

The investigators amplified TCR beta CDR3 regions from RNA transcripts. An initial round of RT-PCR targeting the TCR CDR3 relied on the HTBI primer set. In TCRdb, the multiplex PCR reads were re-called with MiXCR into one record per CDR3 protein. The table includes about 620,000 distinct CDR3 sequences, 15% to 20% detected once. J gave up 10 bases and V 6 bases, and 15 bases lay outside the gene matches. Germline loops: CDR1 DFQATT, CDR2 SNEGSKA (reference sequence). The CDR3 spans 15 residues. This clonotype was detected only a few times. Its antigen is not identified. The sample taken for sequencing was blood. This rearrangement joins TRBV20-1 to TRBJ1-6; 7 nucleotides match TRBD1. This clonotype was obtained from a woman in her 30s with Graves' hyperthyroidism. The CDR3 region has the DNA TGCAGTGCCCATTATTTGACAGGGCGAAGGTCACCCCTCCACTTT. It codes for CSAHYLTGRRSPLHF.